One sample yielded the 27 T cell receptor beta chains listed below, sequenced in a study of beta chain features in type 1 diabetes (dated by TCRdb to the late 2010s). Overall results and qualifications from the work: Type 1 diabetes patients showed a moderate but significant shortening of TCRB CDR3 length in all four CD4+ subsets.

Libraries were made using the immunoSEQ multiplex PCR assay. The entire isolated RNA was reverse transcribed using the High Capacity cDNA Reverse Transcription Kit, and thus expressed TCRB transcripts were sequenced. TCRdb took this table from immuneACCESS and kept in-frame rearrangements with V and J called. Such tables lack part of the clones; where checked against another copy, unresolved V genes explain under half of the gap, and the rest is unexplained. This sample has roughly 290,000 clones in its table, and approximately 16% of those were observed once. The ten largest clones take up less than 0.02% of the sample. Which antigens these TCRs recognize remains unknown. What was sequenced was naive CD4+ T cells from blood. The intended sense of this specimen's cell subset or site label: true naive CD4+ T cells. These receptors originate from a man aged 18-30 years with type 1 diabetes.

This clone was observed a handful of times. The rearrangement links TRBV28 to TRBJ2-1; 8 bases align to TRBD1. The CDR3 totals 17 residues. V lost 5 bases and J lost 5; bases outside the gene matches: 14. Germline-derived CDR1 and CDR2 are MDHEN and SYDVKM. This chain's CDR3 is CASSSRPGRGLHNEQFF. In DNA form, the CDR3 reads TGTGCCAGCAGTAGCCGCCCCGGCAGGGGGCTGCACAATGAGCAGTTCTTC.

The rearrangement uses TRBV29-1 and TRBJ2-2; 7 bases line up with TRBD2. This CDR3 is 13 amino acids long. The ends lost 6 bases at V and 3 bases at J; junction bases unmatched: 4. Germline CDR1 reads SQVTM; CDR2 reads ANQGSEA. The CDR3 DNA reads TGCAGCGTCGGGGAGGGGTACACCGGGGAGCTGTTTTTT. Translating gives CSVGEGYTGELFF.

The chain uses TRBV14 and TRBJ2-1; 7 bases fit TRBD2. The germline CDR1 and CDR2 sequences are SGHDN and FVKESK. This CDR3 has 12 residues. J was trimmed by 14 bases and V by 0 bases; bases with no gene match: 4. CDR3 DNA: TGTGCCAGCAGCCAAGAATGGGGGGGAGAGTTCTTC. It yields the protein CASSQEWGGEFF.

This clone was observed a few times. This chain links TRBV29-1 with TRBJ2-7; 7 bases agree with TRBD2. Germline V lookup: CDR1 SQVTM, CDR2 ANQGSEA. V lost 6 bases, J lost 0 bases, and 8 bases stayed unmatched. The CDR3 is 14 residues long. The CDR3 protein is CSVGGGQSSYEQYF. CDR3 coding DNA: TGCAGCGTGGGCGGGGGTCAAAGCTCCTACGAGCAGTACTTC.

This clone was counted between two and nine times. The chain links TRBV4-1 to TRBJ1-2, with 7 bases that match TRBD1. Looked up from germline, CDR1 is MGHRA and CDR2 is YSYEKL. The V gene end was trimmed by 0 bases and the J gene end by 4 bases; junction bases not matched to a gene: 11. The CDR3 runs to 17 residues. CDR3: CASSQEHPGTDVYGYTF. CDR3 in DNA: TGCGCCAGCAGCCAAGAGCATCCGGGGACAGACGTCTATGGCTACACCTTC.

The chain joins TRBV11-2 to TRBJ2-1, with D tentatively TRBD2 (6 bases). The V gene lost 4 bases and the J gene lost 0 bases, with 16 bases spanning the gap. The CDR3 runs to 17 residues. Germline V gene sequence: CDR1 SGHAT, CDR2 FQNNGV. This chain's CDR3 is CASSSLGGTASYNEQFF. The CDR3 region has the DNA TGTGCCAGCAGCTCCCTCGGCGGGACTGCCTCCTACAATGAGCAGTTCTTC.

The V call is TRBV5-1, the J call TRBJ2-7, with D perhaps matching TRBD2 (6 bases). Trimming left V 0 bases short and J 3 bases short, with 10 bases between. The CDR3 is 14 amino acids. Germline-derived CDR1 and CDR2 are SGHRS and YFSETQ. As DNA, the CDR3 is TGCGCCAGCAGCTTGGGGCGGGGTGGCTACGAGCAGTACTTC. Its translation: CASSLGRGGYEQYF.

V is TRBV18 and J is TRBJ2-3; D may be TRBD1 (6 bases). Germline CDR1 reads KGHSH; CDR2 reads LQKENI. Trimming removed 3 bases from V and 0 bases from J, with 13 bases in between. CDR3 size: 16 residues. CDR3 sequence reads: CASSPQGPVSTDTQYF. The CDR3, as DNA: TGTGCCAGCTCACCCCAGGGGCCGGTGAGCACAGATACGCAGTATTTT.

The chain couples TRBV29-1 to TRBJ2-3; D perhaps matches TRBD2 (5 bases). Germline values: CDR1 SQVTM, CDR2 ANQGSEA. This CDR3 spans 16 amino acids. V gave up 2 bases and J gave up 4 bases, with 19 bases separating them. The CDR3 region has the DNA TGCAGCGTTGAAAAGCGAACCGGTGGAGGAGCAGATACGCAGTATTTT. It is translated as CSVEKRTGGGADTQYF.

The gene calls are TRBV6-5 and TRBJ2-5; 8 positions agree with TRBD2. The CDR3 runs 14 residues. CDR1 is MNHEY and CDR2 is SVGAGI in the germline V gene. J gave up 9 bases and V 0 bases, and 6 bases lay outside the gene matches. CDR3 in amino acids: CASSYSERGLAQYF. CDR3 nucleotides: TGTGCCAGCAGTTACTCGGAGCGGGGGTTGGCCCAGTACTTC.

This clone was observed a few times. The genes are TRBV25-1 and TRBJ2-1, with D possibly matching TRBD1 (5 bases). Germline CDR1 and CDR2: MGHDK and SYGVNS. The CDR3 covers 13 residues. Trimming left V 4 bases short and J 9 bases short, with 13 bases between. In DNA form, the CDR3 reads TGTGCCAGCAGTGTTATTAGGGGCATTGAGCAGTTCTTC. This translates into CASSVIRGIEQFF. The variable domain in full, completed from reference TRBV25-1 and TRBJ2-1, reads EADIYQTPRYLVIGTGKKITLECSQTMGHDKMYWYQQDPGMELHLIHYSYGVNSTEKGDLSSESTVSRIRTEHFPLTLESARPSHTSQYLCASSVIRGIEQFFGPGTRLTVL.

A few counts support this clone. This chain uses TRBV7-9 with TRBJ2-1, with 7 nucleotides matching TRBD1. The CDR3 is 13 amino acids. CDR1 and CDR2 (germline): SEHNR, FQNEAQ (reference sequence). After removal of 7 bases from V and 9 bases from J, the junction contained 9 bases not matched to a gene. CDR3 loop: CASTLQQGIEQFF. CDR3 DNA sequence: TGTGCCAGCACCCTCCAACAGGGGATTGAGCAGTTCTTC.

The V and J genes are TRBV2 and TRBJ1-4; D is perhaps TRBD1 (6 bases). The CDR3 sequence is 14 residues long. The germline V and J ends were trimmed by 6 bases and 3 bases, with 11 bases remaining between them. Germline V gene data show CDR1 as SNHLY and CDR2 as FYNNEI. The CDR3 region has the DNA TGTGCCAGCAGCCGGGACACGTCTAATGAAAAACTGTTTTTT. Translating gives CASSRDTSNEKLFF.

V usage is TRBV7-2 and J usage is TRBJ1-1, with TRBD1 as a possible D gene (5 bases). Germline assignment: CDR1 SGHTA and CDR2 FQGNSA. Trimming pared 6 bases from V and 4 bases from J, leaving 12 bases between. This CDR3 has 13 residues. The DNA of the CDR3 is TGTGCCAGCAGTCGTGGGGGGAGCACTGAAGCTTTCTTT. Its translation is CASSRGGSTEAFF. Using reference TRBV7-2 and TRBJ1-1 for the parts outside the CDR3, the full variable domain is GAGVSQSPSNKVTEKGKDVELRCDPISGHTALYWYRQSLGQGLEFLIYFQGNSAPDKSGLPSDRFSAERTGGSVSTLTIQRTQQEDSAVYLCASSRGGSTEAFFGQGTRLTVV.

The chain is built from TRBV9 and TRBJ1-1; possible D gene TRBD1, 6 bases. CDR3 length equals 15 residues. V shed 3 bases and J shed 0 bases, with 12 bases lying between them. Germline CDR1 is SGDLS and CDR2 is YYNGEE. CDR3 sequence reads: CASSEQGALNTEAFF. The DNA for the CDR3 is TGTGCCAGCAGCGAACAGGGTGCGTTGAACACTGAAGCTTTCTTT.

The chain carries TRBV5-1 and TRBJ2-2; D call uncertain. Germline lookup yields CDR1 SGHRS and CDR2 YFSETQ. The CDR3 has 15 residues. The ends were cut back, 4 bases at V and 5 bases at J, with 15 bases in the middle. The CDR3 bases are TGCGCCAGCAGCCCGCTGCTTGAAGCGACCGGGGAGCTGTTTTTT. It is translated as CASSPLLEATGELFF.

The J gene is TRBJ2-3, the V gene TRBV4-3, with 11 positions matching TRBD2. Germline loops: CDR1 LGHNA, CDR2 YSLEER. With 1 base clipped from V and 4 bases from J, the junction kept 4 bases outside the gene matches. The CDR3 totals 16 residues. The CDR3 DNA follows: TGCGCCAGCAGCCAAGGTGGTAGCGGGGGGGCAGATACGCAGTATTTT. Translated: CASSQGGSGGADTQYF.

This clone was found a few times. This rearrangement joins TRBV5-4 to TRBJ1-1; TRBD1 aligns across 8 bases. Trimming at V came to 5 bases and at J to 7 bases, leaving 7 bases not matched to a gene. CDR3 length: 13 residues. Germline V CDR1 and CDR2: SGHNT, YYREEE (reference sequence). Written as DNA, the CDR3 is TGTGCCAGCAGTTTCCCAGGGGGCGATGAAGCTTTCTTT. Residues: CASSFPGGDEAFF. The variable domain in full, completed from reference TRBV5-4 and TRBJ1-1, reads ETGVTQSPTHLIKTRGQQVTLRCSSQSGHNTVSWYQQALGQGPQFIFQYYREEENGRGNFPPRFSGLQFPNYSSELNVNALELDDSALYLCASSFPGGDEAFFGQGTRLTVV.

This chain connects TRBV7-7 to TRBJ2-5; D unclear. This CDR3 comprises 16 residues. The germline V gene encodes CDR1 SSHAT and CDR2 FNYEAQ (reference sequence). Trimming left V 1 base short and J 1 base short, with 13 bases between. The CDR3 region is CASSLGVSQSQETQYF. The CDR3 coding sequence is TGTGCCAGCAGCTTAGGTGTTTCACAGAGCCAAGAGACCCAGTACTTC.

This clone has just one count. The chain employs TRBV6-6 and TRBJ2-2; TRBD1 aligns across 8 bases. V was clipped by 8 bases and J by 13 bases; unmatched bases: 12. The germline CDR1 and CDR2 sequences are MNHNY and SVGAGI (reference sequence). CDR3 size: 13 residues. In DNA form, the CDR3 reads TGTGCCAGCCGAATGACAGGGGCCCAGGGGCTGTTTTTT. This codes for CASRMTGAQGLFF.

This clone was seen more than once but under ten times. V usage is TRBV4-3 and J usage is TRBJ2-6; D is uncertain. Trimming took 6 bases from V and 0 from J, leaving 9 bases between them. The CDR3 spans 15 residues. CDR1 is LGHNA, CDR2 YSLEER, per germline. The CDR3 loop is CASSPLSSGANVLTF. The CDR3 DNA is TGCGCCAGCAGTCCACTGAGCTCTGGGGCCAACGTCCTGACTTTC.

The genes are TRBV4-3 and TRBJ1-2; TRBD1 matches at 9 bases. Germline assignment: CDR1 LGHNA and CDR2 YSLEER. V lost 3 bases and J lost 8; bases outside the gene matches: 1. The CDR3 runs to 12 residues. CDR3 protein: CASSQTGGGYTF. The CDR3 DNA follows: TGCGCCAGCAGCCAGACAGGGGGAGGCTACACCTTC.

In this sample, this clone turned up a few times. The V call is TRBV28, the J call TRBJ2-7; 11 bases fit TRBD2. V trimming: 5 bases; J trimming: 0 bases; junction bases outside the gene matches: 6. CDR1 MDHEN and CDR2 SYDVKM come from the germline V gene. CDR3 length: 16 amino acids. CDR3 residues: CASSTPTSGSSYEQYF. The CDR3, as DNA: TGTGCCAGCAGTACACCTACTAGCGGGAGCTCCTACGAGCAGTACTTC.

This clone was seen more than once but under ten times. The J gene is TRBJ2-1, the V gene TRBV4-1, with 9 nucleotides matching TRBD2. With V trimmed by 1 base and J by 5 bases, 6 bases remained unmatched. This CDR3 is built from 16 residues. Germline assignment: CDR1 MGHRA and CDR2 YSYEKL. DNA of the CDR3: TGCGCCAGCAGCCAAGGAGGGCTAGCGGGAAACAATGAGCAGTTCTTC. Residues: CASSQGGLAGNNEQFF.

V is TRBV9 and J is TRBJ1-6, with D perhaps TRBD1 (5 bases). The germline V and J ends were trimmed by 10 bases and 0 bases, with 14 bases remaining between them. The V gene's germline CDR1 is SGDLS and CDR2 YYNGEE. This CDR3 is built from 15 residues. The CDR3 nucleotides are TGTGCCTCCCAACGGGGGAGCTCCTATAATTCACCCCTCCACTTT. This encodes CASQRGSSYNSPLHF.

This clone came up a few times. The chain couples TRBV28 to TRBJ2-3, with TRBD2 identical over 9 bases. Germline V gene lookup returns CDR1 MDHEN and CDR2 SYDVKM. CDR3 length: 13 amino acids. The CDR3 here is CASGSSGTDTQYF. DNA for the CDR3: TGTGCTAGCGGGAGTTCGGGCACAGATACGCAGTATTTT.

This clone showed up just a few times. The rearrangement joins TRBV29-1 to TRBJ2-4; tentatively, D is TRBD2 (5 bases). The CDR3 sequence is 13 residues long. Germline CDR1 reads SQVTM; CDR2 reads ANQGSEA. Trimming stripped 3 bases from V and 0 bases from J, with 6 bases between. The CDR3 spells CSVDEGAKNIQYF. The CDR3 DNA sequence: TGCAGCGTTGATGAGGGAGCCAAAAACATTCAGTACTTC.